Listed below are T cell receptor beta chains from one sample, sequenced in a study of T cell repertoires in cytomegalovirus infection. MiXCR, applied by TCRdb to the reads, yields one record per CDR3 protein. This table holds about 740,000 distinct CDR3 sequences, roughly 35% found once. Sequenced material: PBMCs. These receptors came from a human donor in good health (CMV status not recorded). Some clones in this sample may be carry-over from other donors' samples. CDR3s include the opening cysteine and the closing phenylalanine or tryptophan. D genes are given only for firm matches. The size field is filled for only some rows; it gives once, few, many or a size class.

D gene,J gene,clone size,V gene,CDR3 protein,CDR3 DNA
.,TRBJ2-2,once,TRBV19,CATLRVPGELFF,TGTGCTACACTCAGGGTTCCCGGGGAGCTGTTTTTT
TRBD1,TRBJ2-7,few,TRBV5-1,CASNRDSHSYEQYF,TGCGCCAGCAACAGGGACAGTCACTCCTACGAGCAGTACTTC
.,TRBJ1-2,.,TRBV3-1,CASSQHRTAARYTF,TGTGCCAGCAGCCAACATCGGACAGCAGCCCGGTACACCTTC
.,TRBJ1-4,few,TRBV20-1,CSARGVAREKLFF,TGCAGTGCTCGCGGGGTGGCTCGGGAAAAACTGTTTTTT
TRBD2,TRBJ2-7,.,TRBV7-9,CARSQRGDYDQYF,TGTGCCAGAAGCCAACGTGGGGACTACGATCAGTACTTC
.,TRBJ2-1,many,TRBV7-2,CASSQGTNEQFF,TGTGCCAGCAGCCAAGGTACCAATGAGCAGTTCTTC
.,TRBJ1-1,.,TRBV28,CASIASMRYTEAFF,TGTGCCAGCATCGCGTCCATGAGGTACACTGAAGCTTTCTTT
.,TRBJ2-2,.,TRBV7-6,CASSLGPTSGELFF,TGTGCTAGCAGCTTAGGCCCGACCTCCGGGGAGCTGTTTTTT
TRBD1,TRBJ2-2,few,TRBV7-6,CASSLAVRGRTGSGELFF,TGTGCCAGCAGCTTAGCGGTCAGGGGGCGCACAGGGTCCGGGGAGCTGTTTTTT
TRBD1,TRBJ1-2,many,TRBV2,CASMDRGGYTF,TGTGCCAGCATGGACAGGGGTGGCTACACCTTC
.,TRBJ1-6,few,TRBV5-1,CASSLTASSYNSPLHF,TGCGCCAGCAGCCTGACAGCGAGCTCCTATAATTCACCCCTCCACTTT